This TCR beta chain emerged from a study of response to subunit inactivated influenza vaccine (dated by TCRdb to the late 2010s). Broadly, across the study: Deep quantitative profiling of the T cell receptor repertoire was used in the study to follow responses to a trivalent subunit inactivated influenza vaccine.

The method was RT-PCR. The listed sequencing device is Illumina HiSeq 2500. Through fastp at Q25 and MiXCR, TCRdb rebuilt clones from the public reads, retaining in-frame beta chains. CDR3 protein duplicates are merged, each entry listing the most common genes and DNA. The table for this sample lists more than 200,000 distinct CDR3 sequences; 12% of them were counted only once. The ten largest make up about 7.8% of the sample. Broad study findings and their caveats: The authors suggested that each seasonal influenza vaccination may recruit only a limited number of new T cells.

The sample holds a few counts of this clonotype. Its antigen remains undetermined. No qualities accompany the bases; no much larger clone lies one base away. From the cysteine up to the phenylalanine, the CDR3 has a length of 15 residues. Kept here is only the CDR3 DNA, which spans 45 bases and is read in frame from base 1. At the junction V is shortened by 4 bases and J by 14 bases; bases outside the gene matches: 17. Sequences KGHDR (CDR1) and SFDVKD (CDR2) are obtained from the germline V gene. Sequencing used non-naive T cells sorted from PBMCs, obtained about 14 days before vaccination. The cell subset or site tag for this specimen amounts to: memory T cell fraction. The sequence joins TRBV24-1 to TRBJ1-1; 8 junctional bases match TRBD1. The source of this sequence is a man aged 50 or older who received an inactivated influenza vaccine. Donor details come from another sample of the same person, matched by shared clones. The DNA sequence is as follows: TGTGCCACCAGTGACGGAGTTGGACAGGGCGAATTTGTCTTCTTT. It translates to CATSDGVGQGEFVFF.